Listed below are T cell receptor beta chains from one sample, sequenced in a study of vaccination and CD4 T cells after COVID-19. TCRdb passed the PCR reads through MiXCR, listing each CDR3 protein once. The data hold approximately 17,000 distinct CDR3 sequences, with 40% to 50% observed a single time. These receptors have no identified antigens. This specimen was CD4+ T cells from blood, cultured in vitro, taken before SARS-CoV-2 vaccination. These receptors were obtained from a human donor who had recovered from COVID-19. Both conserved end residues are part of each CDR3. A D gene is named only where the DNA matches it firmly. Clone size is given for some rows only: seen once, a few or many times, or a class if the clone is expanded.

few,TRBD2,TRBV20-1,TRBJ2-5,CSAVTSGETQYF,TGCAGTGCCGTGACTAGCGGAGAGACCCAGTACTTC
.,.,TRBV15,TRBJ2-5,CATSRAGTGQSETQYF,TGTGCCACCAGCAGAGCCGGAACTGGACAGAGCGAGACCCAGTACTTC
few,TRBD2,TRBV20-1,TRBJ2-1,CSARDGGAGGINEQFF,TGCAGTGCTAGAGATGGTGGGGCGGGAGGGATCAATGAGCAGTTCTTC
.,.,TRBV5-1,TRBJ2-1,CASSLAGVYNEQFF,TGCGCCAGCAGCTTGGCAGGCGTGTACAATGAGCAGTTCTTC
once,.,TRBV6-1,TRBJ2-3,CASSGGKKADTQYF,TGTGCCAGCTCCGGGGGAAAGAAAGCAGATACGCAGTATTTT
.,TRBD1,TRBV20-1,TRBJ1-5,CSAEGGTGNQPQHF,TGCAGTGCTGAGGGGGGGACAGGGAATCAGCCCCAGCATTTT
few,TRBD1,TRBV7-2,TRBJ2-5,CASSSGRGWETQYF,TGTGCCAGCAGCTCCGGCAGGGGGTGGGAGACCCAGTACTTC
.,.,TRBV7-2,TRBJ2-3,CASSLARAADTQYF,TGTGCCAGCAGCTTAGCCCGGGCGGCAGATACGCAGTATTTT
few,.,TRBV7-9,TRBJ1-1,CASSLVGKPEAFF,TGTGCCAGCAGCTTAGTAGGAAAACCTGAAGCTTTCTTT
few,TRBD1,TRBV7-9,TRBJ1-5,CASSAQGAGNQPQHF,TGTGCCAGCAGCGCACAGGGGGCAGGCAATCAGCCCCAGCATTTT
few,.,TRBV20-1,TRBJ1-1,CSARPTLGLDDTEAFF,TGCAGTGCTAGACCGACACTAGGGCTAGATGACACTGAAGCTTTCTTT
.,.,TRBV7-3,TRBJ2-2,CASSLTGAAEDRSLFF,TGTGCCAGCAGCTTAACCGGCGCAGCCGAGGATCGAAGCCTGTTTTTT
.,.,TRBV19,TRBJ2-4,CASSIGGENIQYF,TGTGCCAGTAGTATTGGGGGAGAAAACATTCAGTACTTC
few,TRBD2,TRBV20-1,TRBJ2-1,CSARAGGIYNEQFF,TGCAGTGCTAGAGCGGGGGGGATATACAATGAGCAGTTCTTC
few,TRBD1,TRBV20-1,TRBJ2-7,CSARPGTGNSYEQYF,TGCAGTGCTAGACCCGGGACAGGGAACTCCTACGAGCAGTACTTC
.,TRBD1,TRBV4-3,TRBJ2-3,CASSQGQQSDTQYF,TGCGCCAGCAGCCAGGGACAGCAAAGCGATACGCAGTATTTT
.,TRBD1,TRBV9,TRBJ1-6,CASSKTGDNSPLHF,TGTGCCAGCAGCAAAACAGGGGATAATTCACCCCTCCACTTT
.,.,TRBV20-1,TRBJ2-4,CSASDRTGSLGNIQYF,TGCAGTGCTAGCGATCGGACGGGCAGTTTGGGAAACATTCAGTACTTC
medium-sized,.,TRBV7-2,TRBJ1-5,CASSAAFGGGNQPQHF,TGTGCCAGCAGCGCCGCATTCGGGGGGGGCAATCAGCCCCAGCATTTT
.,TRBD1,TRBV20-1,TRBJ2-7,CSANSLDRGSNEQYF,TGCAGTGCTAATTCCTTAGACAGGGGCAGCAACGAGCAGTACTTC
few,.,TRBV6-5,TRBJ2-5,CASSYRGETQYF,TGTGCCAGCAGTTACAGGGGGGAGACCCAGTACTTC
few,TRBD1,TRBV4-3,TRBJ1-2,CASSQDRGTGVDYTF,TGCGCCAGCAGCCAAGATCGCGGGACAGGGGTTGACTACACCTTC
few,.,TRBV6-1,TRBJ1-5,CASSSSRDFVNQPQHF,TGTGCCAGCAGCTCCTCCAGGGACTTTGTTAATCAGCCCCAGCATTTT
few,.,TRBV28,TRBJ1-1,CASSLQLRFTEAFF,TGTGCCAGCAGTTTGCAGTTAAGATTTACTGAAGCTTTCTTT
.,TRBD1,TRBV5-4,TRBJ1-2,CASSLGDRGRGYTF,TGTGCCAGCAGCTTGGGGGACAGGGGGCGAGGCTACACCTTC
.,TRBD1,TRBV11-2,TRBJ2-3,CASSPRDRGGTDTQYF,TGTGCCAGCAGCCCCCGGGACAGGGGGGGGACAGATACGCAGTATTTT
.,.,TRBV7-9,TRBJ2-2,CASSQDSPQTGELFF,TGTGCCAGCAGCCAGGACTCACCCCAAACCGGGGAGCTGTTTTTT
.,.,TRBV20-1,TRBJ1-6,CSARGPAVGSYNSPLHF,TGCAGTGCTAGAGGCCCCGCGGTGGGGTCCTATAATTCACCCCTCCACTTT
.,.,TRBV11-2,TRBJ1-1,CASSTRVNTEAFF,TGTGCCAGCAGCACTCGGGTGAACACTGAAGCTTTCTTT
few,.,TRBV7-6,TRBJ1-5,CASSSLNNQPQHF,TGTGCCAGCAGCTCTTTGAATAATCAGCCCCAGCATTTT
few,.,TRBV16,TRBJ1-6,CASSQSTSRHSPLHF,TGTGCCAGCAGCCAATCGACCTCCCGGCATTCACCCCTCCACTTT
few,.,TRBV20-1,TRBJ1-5,CSARVPGGNQPQHF,TGCAGTGCTAGAGTTCCAGGGGGCAATCAGCCCCAGCATTTT
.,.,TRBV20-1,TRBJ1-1,CSATPRGNTEAFF,TGCAGTGCTACCCCGCGGGGGAACACTGAAGCTTTCTTT
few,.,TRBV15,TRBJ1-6,CATSREVGGSPLHF,TGTGCCACCAGCAGAGAAGTTGGGGGATCACCCCTCCACTTT
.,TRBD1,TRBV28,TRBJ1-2,CASSLTGRDGYTF,TGTGCCAGCAGCTTGACAGGGAGGGATGGCTACACCTTC
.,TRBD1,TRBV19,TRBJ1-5,CASKTGALDQPQHF,TGTGCCAGTAAGACAGGGGCGCTGGATCAGCCCCAGCATTTT
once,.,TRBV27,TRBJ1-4,CASSQSTGGSNEKLFF,TGTGCCAGCAGCCAAAGTACGGGGGGGTCGAATGAAAAACTGTTTTTT
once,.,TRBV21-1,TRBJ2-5,CASSKVSSGGQETQYF,TGTGCCAGCAGCAAAGTTTCCAGCGGGGGCCAAGAGACCCAGTACTTC
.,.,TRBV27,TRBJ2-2,CASSFYAGELFF,TGTGCCAGCAGTTTCTACGCCGGGGAGCTGTTTTTT
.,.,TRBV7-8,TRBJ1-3,CASSLVQRPTTTNTIYF,TGTGCCAGCAGCTTAGTACAGCGTCCTACCACAACAAACACCATATATTTT
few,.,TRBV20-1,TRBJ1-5,CSAGSNQPQHF,TGCAGTGCTGGCAGCAATCAGCCCCAGCATTTT
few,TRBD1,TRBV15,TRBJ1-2,CATSRGSQGAHGYTF,TGTGCCACCAGCAGAGGCTCTCAGGGGGCCCATGGCTACACCTTC
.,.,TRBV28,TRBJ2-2,CASSLYGWGGELFF,TGTGCCAGCAGTTTATACGGGTGGGGCGGGGAGCTGTTTTTT
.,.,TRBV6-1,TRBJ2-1,CASRYRTSSSYNEQFF,TGTGCCAGCAGATATAGGACGTCCAGCTCCTACAATGAGCAGTTCTTC
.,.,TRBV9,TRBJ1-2,CASKVDGQLDYTF,TGTGCCAGCAAGGTGGACGGTCAATTGGACTACACCTTC
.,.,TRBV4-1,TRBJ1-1,CASSQTQNTEAFF,TGCGCCAGCAGCCAAACACAGAACACTGAAGCTTTCTTT
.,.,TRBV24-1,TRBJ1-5,CATSGGLGQPQHF,TGTGCCACCAGTGGGGGGTTAGGTCAGCCCCAGCATTTT
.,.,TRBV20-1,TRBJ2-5,CSARVAGVETQYF,TGCAGTGCTAGAGTAGCAGGGGTAGAGACCCAGTACTTC
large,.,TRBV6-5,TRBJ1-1,CASSYSGMYTEAFF,TGTGCCAGCAGTTATTCAGGGATGTACACTGAAGCTTTCTTT
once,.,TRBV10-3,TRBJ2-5,CAISGGRTSETQYF,TGTGCCATCAGTGGTGGTAGGACCTCAGAGACCCAGTACTTC
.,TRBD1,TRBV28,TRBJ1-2,CASSPLGTVTSSNYGYTF,TGTGCCAGCAGTCCACTAGGGACAGTAACTTCGTCTAACTATGGCTACACCTTC
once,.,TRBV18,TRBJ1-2,CASSPGGTDYGYTF,TGTGCCAGCTCACCGGGGGGCACGGACTATGGCTACACCTTC
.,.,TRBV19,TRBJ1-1,CASSIPGRGYRAFF,TGTGCCAGTAGTATACCCGGCAGGGGCTACCGAGCTTTCTTT
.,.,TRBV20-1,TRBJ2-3,CSASGRWDTQYF,TGCAGTGCTAGCGGCCGTTGGGATACGCAGTATTTT
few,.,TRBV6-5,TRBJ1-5,CASSSERERGQPQHF,TGTGCCAGCAGTTCAGAGAGGGAACGGGGTCAGCCCCAGCATTTT
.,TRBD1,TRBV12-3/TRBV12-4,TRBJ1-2,CASSPDREAGYTF,TGTGCCAGCAGCCCAGACAGGGAAGCTGGCTACACCTTC
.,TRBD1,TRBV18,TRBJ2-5,CASSPRRGTGNQETQYF,TGTGCCAGCTCACCCCGTCGCGGGACAGGGAACCAAGAGACCCAGTACTTC